The subject of this entry is one T cell receptor beta chain. Stability of Graves' hyperthyroidism was defined as absent ophthalmopathy progression within 18 months. The study enrolled patients aged 18 to 65 with newly diagnosed hyperthyroidism of under 2 months' duration. Patients having uncontrolled infection, another autoimmune disease, pregnancy or lactation were not included. The diagnoses drew upon clinical symptoms, serum thyroxine and TRAb, thyroid ultrasound and orbital computed tomography. The data were obtained in a study of T cells in Graves' hyperthyroidism and ophthalmopathy. Amplification of TCR beta CDR3 regions used RNA as the template. TCR CDR3 regions were first amplified by RT-PCR with HTBI primers. TCRdb analysed the multiplex PCR reads with MiXCR anew, one entry per CDR3 protein. This table holds under 350,000 distinct CDR3 sequences, about 18% found once. This receptor was obtained from a woman in her 50s with Graves' hyperthyroidism. The sample consisted of blood.

Here the CDR3 DNA reads TGTGCCAGTAGGCGATCTTGGAACACTGAAGCTTTCTTT. This gives the protein CASRRSWNTEAFF. This chain links TRBV19 with TRBJ1-1; D gene uncertain. V lost 6 bases and J lost 1, with 9 bases in between. The CDR3 covers 13 residues. Germline CDR1 LNHDA, CDR2 SQIVND (reference sequence).